Below, 27 T cell receptor beta chains from the same sample are listed, as sequenced in a study of human thymus T cells. Thymic samples were excised during corrective heart operations. Clones were read by immunoSEQ multiplex PCR, and TCRdb kept only the in-frame ones, dropping some. Among about 130,000 clones listed, around 94% were seen once. The specimen sequenced was thymus tissue. Source of these receptors: a boy under three years old with a congenital heart defect but otherwise immunologically healthy.

The V gene is TRBV6-1, the J gene TRBJ2-3, with 8 nucleotides matching TRBD1. CDR3 length equals 15 residues. V shed 6 bases and J 3 bases; nucleotides not matched to a gene: 8. CDR1 MNHNS and CDR2 SASEGT come from the germline V gene. CDR3 nucleotides: TGTGCCAGCAGCGGAGGACAGGGACGAACAGATACGCAGTATTTT. Translating gives CASSGGQGRTDTQYF.

The chain employs TRBV20-1 and TRBJ2-5, with D tentatively TRBD2 (5 bases). The CDR3 consists of 11 residues. V was cut by 8 bases and J by 4 bases, with 11 bases left in between. Germline CDR1 and CDR2: DFQATT and SNEGSKA (reference sequence). The CDR3 DNA is TGCAGTCCCGGGGTTGTAGAGACCCAGTACTTC. Protein sequence: CSPGVVETQYF.

The genes are TRBV28 and TRBJ2-1, with D possibly matching TRBD2 (5 bases). CDR1 and CDR2 (germline): MDHEN, SYDVKM. V lost 5 bases and J 2 bases, leaving 16 bases between the germline ends. This CDR3 has 16 amino acids. In DNA, the CDR3 is TGTGCCAGCAGTCCACCCCTAGCTAATCCCTACAATGAGCAGTTCTTC. Encoded protein: CASSPPLANPYNEQFF.

This chain links TRBV12-5 with TRBJ2-1, with D maybe TRBD1 (5 bases). The V gene lost 2 bases and the J gene lost 7 bases, with 9 bases spanning the gap. The CDR3 extends over 13 amino acids. Germline V gene lookup returns CDR1 LGHNT and CDR2 FRNRAP. The CDR3 spells CASGLSHRNEQFF. The CDR3 DNA reads as TGTGCTAGTGGTTTGTCCCACAGGAATGAGCAGTTCTTC. Drawing the rest from reference TRBV12-5 and TRBJ2-1, the complete variable domain is DARVTQTPRHKVTEMGQEVTMRCQPILGHNTVFWYRQTMMQGLELLAYFRNRAPLDDSGMPKDRFSAEMPDATLATLKIQPSEPRDSAVYFCASGLSHRNEQFFGPGTRLTVL.

The rearrangement joins TRBV5-6 to TRBJ1-1, with 8 bases aligning to TRBD1. Germline CDR1 reads SGHDT; CDR2 reads YYEEEE. This CDR3 has 15 residues. The V gene end was trimmed by 5 bases and the J gene end by 3 bases; junction bases not matched to a gene: 9. The CDR3: CASRSTRTGYTEAFF. The CDR3 bases are TGTGCCAGCAGGAGTACCCGGACAGGGTACACTGAAGCTTTCTTT.

V gene TRBV2 combines with J gene TRBJ2-7; D gene uncertain. Per germline, CDR1 SNHLY and CDR2 FYNNEI. V lost 4 bases and J lost 0, with 7 bases in between. The CDR3 totals 13 residues. CDR3 DNA: TGTGCCAGCAGTGTTGAGGCCTCCTACGAGCAGTACTTC. It encodes CASSVEASYEQYF.

V and J are TRBV19 and TRBJ1-1; D unclear. Germline CDR1 LNHDA, CDR2 SQIVND (reference sequence). The V gene lost 7 bases and the J gene lost 0 bases, with 15 bases spanning the gap. The CDR3 is made up of 15 amino acids. The CDR3 region is CASKTGDTMNTEAFF. The CDR3 nucleotides are TGTGCCAGTAAGACGGGTGACACCATGAACACTGAAGCTTTCTTT.

The chain combines TRBV4-3 with TRBJ2-7; TRBD1 aligns across 9 bases. Trimming at V came to 1 base and at J to 4 bases, leaving 17 bases not matched to a gene. This CDR3 has 19 amino acids. Germline V gene lookup returns CDR1 LGHNA and CDR2 YSLEER. As DNA, the CDR3 is TGCGCCAGCAGCCAAGGTTATTCGGTCGGGGACAGGGTAATATACGAGCAGTACTTC. This gives the protein CASSQGYSVGDRVIYEQYF.

The chain couples TRBV4-3 to TRBJ2-7; D gene unclear. Between the trimmed V and J ends, which lost 0 bases and 5 bases, there was a span of 14 bases. This CDR3 is built from 15 residues. Germline V gene sequence: CDR1 LGHNA, CDR2 YSLEER. CDR3 sequence reads: CASSQDGDTPHEQYF. CDR3 coding DNA: TGCGCCAGCAGCCAAGATGGGGATACCCCCCACGAGCAGTACTTC.

The chain has TRBV7-2 and TRBJ1-3, with 7 positions matching TRBD1. This CDR3 is 15 amino acids long. Germline lookup yields CDR1 SGHTA and CDR2 FQGNSA. V shed 5 bases, J shed 4 bases, and the junction held 8 bases outside the gene matches. CDR3 DNA sequence: TGTGCCAGCAGCCCGAACAGGGGCCGAGGAAACACCATATATTTT. Its protein product is CASSPNRGRGNTIYF.

J is TRBJ1-6 and V is TRBV28, with unresolved D. V lost 6 bases and J lost 6, with 18 bases in between. CDR3 length equals 16 residues. The germline V gene has CDR1 MDHEN and CDR2 SYDVKM. CDR3 residues: CASSSAGGKINSPLHF. The DNA of the CDR3 is TGTGCCAGCAGCTCGGCCGGAGGGAAGATTAATTCACCCCTCCACTTT.

This chain joins TRBV5-4 and TRBJ2-7; tentatively, D is TRBD1 or TRBD2 (7 bases each). V was clipped by 0 bases and J by 0 bases, with 16 bases between them. From germline, CDR1 is SGHNT and CDR2 YYREEE (reference sequence). The CDR3 spans 17 residues. This CDR3 is CASSLARGGNNSYEQYF. In DNA form, the CDR3 reads TGTGCCAGCAGCTTGGCCAGGGGGGGGAATAACTCCTACGAGCAGTACTTC.

This chain joins TRBV4-2 and TRBJ2-3, with 8 bases lining up with TRBD2. V lost 0 bases and J lost 2; bases outside the gene matches: 16. CDR3 length: 20 residues. The germline V gene has CDR1 LGHNA and CDR2 YNFKEQ. The CDR3 DNA sequence: TGTGCCAGCAGCCAAGAGCTAACTAGCGGAACCCCTACCCCCACAGATACGCAGTATTTT. This codes for CASSQELTSGTPTPTDTQYF.

This chain links TRBV6-5 with TRBJ2-7, with D tentatively TRBD1 (5 bases). Germline V gives CDR1 MNHEY, CDR2 SVGAGI. Trimming removed 2 bases at V and 1 base at J, with 9 bases between. The CDR3 totals 14 residues. CDR3 DNA sequence: TGTGCCAGCAGTTACAAGACAGCTTCCTACGAGCAGTACTTC. It codes for CASSYKTASYEQYF.

The rearrangement links TRBV11-2 to TRBJ1-3; no clear D gene. Germline V CDR1 and CDR2: SGHAT, FQNNGV. The CDR3 contains 16 residues. Trimming left V 4 bases short and J 0 bases short, with 13 bases between. In nucleotides, the CDR3 is TGTGCCAGCAGCTCGCAGGCCTACCCCTCTGGAAACACCATATATTTT. This codes for CASSSQAYPSGNTIYF.

V gene TRBV18 combines with J gene TRBJ2-6; D tentatively reads TRBD1 or TRBD2 (6 bases each). The CDR3 totals 16 residues. Trimming pared 3 bases from V and 0 bases from J, leaving 9 bases between. In germline, CDR1 is KGHSH, CDR2 LQKENI. Written as DNA, the CDR3 is TGTGCCAGCTCACCCGGGGGCCGCTCTGGGGCCAACGTCCTGACTTTC. Protein product: CASSPGGRSGANVLTF.

V is TRBV6-1 and J is TRBJ2-7, with D possibly being TRBD2 (5 bases). V gave up 2 bases and J gave up 2 bases, with 28 bases separating them. CDR1 is MNHNS, CDR2 SASEGT, per germline. The CDR3 totals 20 residues. CDR3 residues: CASSEPGKPEVVWQPYEQYF. Written as DNA, the CDR3 is TGTGCCAGCAGTGAACCGGGGAAACCTGAAGTAGTTTGGCAACCCTACGAGCAGTACTTC.

The rearrangement links TRBV14 to TRBJ1-1; D perhaps matches TRBD1 (5 bases). This CDR3 contains 18 residues. Per germline, CDR1 SGHDN and CDR2 FVKESK. V was pared by 6 bases and J by 2 bases, with 25 bases between. The CDR3 here is CASSSLNFGTPLNTEAFF. Written as DNA, the CDR3 is TGTGCCAGCAGTTCTCTCAATTTTGGGACCCCTCTCAACACTGAAGCTTTCTTT.

The gene calls are TRBV7-6 and TRBJ2-7; the D is unclear. The CDR3 has 17 amino acids. Trimming cost V 1 base and J 2 bases, with 18 bases left between them. Looked up from germline, CDR1 is SGHVS and CDR2 is FNYEAQ. The CDR3 sequence: CASSLGPKNPETYEQYF. In nucleotides, the CDR3 is TGTGCCAGCAGCTTAGGACCGAAGAACCCTGAGACCTACGAGCAGTACTTC.

The chain combines TRBV5-1 with TRBJ1-5; the D is unclear. Germline V CDR1 and CDR2: SGHRS, YFSETQ. The CDR3 has 15 residues. Trimming took 0 bases from V and 0 from J, leaving 7 bases between them. In DNA form, the CDR3 reads TGCGCCAGCAGCTTGGACGGCTTTAGCAATCAGCCCCAGCATTTT. Its protein product is CASSLDGFSNQPQHF.

J is TRBJ2-3 and V is TRBV28; no firm D call. This CDR3 contains 12 residues. Germline CDR1 MDHEN, CDR2 SYDVKM. Trimming shortened V by 5 bases and J by 2 bases, and 5 bases separated the two germline ends. The CDR3 nucleotides read TGTGCCAGCAGTCCCGTCACAGATACGCAGTATTTT. This codes for CASSPVTDTQYF.

The chain carries TRBV7-2 and TRBJ2-7; 9 bases match TRBD2. Germline V gene lookup returns CDR1 SGHTA and CDR2 FQGNSA. CDR3 length: 16 amino acids. V gave up 4 bases and J gave up 7 bases; unmatched junction bases: 14. This CDR3 is CASSSNSGGSWREQYF. As DNA, the CDR3 is TGTGCCAGCAGCTCCAATAGCGGGGGTTCCTGGAGGGAGCAGTACTTC.

The chain links TRBV30 to TRBJ1-5; perhaps TRBD1 as D (5 bases). The germline gives CDR1 GTSNPN, CDR2 SVGIG (reference sequence). The CDR3 has 14 amino acids. With 1 base removed from V and 1 base from J, the gap between germline ends came to 8 bases. The CDR3 sequence: CAWSGGPSNQPQHF. CDR3 coding DNA: TGTGCCTGGAGTGGGGGACCCAGCAATCAGCCCCAGCATTTT.

This chain links TRBV2 with TRBJ2-1, with no clear D. V was pared by 7 bases and J by 8 bases, with 18 bases between. CDR3 length: 14 amino acids. CDR1 SNHLY and CDR2 FYNNEI come from the germline V gene. Here the CDR3 reads CASTAFCLEDEQFF. The CDR3 region has the DNA TGTGCCAGCACAGCTTTTTGCCTCGAAGATGAGCAGTTCTTC.

The chain combines TRBV15 with TRBJ2-3, with TRBD2 identical over 8 bases. V shed 1 base and J 2 bases; nucleotides not matched to a gene: 2. There are 15 residues in the CDR3. The germline V gene has CDR1 LNHNV and CDR2 YYDKDF (reference sequence). The CDR3 nucleotides read TGTGCCACCAGCAGAGGACTAGCGACCACAGATACGCAGTATTTT. This sequence encodes CATSRGLATTDTQYF.

This chain uses TRBV18 with TRBJ2-3; tentative D call: TRBD2 (6 bases). From germline, CDR1 is KGHSH and CDR2 LQKENI. The CDR3 extends over 16 amino acids. Trimming took 3 bases from V and 4 from J, leaving 17 bases between them. The CDR3 DNA follows: TGTGCCAGCTCACCGAGGTCGAGCAGGGAGGCAGATACGCAGTATTTT. Translating it yields CASSPRSSREADTQYF.

CDR3 sequence: CASSVGTSGGQETQYF. CDR3 nucleotides: TGTGCCAGCAGTGTCGGGACTAGCGGGGGGCAAGAGACCCAGTACTTC. The chain recombines TRBV6-1 with TRBJ2-5; 15 bases align to TRBD2. Germline CDR1 MNHNS, CDR2 SASEGT. This CDR3 has 16 amino acids. The V gene end was trimmed by 4 bases and the J gene end by 2 bases; junction bases not matched to a gene: 2.